This T cell receptor beta chain was sequenced for a study of T cells in Graves' hyperthyroidism and ophthalmopathy. V was clipped by 6 bases and J by 1 base, with 9 bases between them. Per germline, CDR1 LNHDA and CDR2 SQIVND (reference sequence). The CDR3 loop spans 14 amino acids. There were TCR beta CDR3 regions amplified from RNA transcripts. Carried out on the TCR CDR3, a first-round RT-PCR used the HTBI primer set. Each CDR3 protein is one row after TCRdb ran MiXCR on the multiplex PCR reads. The sample records 250,000 to 300,000 distinct CDR3 sequences, about an eighth being singletons. Findings and limits, study-wide: The model forecast ophthalmopathy, anticipating it by a median roughly 6.3 months before onset.

This clonotype was seen a few times. Its antigen is not identified. V gene TRBV19 combines with J gene TRBJ2-2; D is unresolved. The sample taken for sequencing was blood. This receptor was obtained from a woman younger than 45 with Graves' hyperthyroidism that later progressed to Graves' ophthalmopathy. CDR3 DNA sequence: TGTGCCAGTAGCCCGCAAATGAACACCGGGGAGCTGTTTTTT. Protein: CASSPQMNTGELFF.